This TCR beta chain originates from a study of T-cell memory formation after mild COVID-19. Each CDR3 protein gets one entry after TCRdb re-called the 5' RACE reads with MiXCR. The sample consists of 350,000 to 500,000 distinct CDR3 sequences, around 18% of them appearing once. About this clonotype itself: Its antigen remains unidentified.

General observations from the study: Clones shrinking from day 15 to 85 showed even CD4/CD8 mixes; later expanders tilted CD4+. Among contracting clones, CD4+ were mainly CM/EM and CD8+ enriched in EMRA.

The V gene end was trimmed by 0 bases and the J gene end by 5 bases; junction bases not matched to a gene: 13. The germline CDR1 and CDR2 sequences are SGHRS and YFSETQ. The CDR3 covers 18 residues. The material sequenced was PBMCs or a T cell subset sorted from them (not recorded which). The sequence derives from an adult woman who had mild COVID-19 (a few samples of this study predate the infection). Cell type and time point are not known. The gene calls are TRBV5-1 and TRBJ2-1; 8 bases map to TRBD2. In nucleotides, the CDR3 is TGCGCCAGCAGCTTGGTGGCCCAGAGCGGGGGTCGCAACAATGAGCAGTTCTTC. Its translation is CASSLVAQSGGRNNEQFF.